This entry is about one T cell receptor beta chain. Its cognate antigen is unknown. This sample was included in a study of CD4 T cells in relation to SARS-CoV-2 and coronaviruses. The CDR3 loop spans 15 amino acids. Germline CDR1 LGHDT, CDR2 YNNKEL (reference sequence). The V gene end was trimmed by 2 bases and the J gene end by 2 bases; junction bases not matched to a gene: 4. Notes on the study in general: In roughly 60% of donors, memory CD4+ clonotypes crossrecognized SARS-CoV-2 and at least one common cold coronavirus spike.

Unexposed donor CD4+ T cells date from 2011-2018, before the COVID-19 pandemic. The assay was immunoSEQ multiplex PCR, and TCRdb's table has in-frame clones only and misses some. Among 55,000 to 75,000 clones listed, around 87% were seen once. Sequenced input: memory CD4+ T cells from PBMCs. This receptor was identified in a human donor in good health. The rearrangement joins TRBV3-1 (or the pseudogene TRBV3-2) to TRBJ2-3; 7 bases fit TRBD1. The CDR3 nucleotides are TGTGCCAGCAGCCAAACAGGGGTCTACACAGATACGCAGTATTTT. Its translation is CASSQTGVYTDTQYF.